This T cell receptor beta chain was sequenced during a study of blood T cell repertoires in COVID-19. This CDR3 is built from 12 residues. Trimming stripped 6 bases from V and 11 bases from J, with 11 bases between. Some clones are missing from TCRdb's copy, which holds only in-frame ones; the method was immunoSEQ multiplex PCR. The table includes about 110,000 clones, around 66% detected once. The clonotype comes from a man at least 80 years old with acute or convalescent COVID-19. The sample comprised peripheral blood. The V call is TRBV12-3 or TRBV12-4, the J call TRBJ1-6, with D perhaps matching TRBD1 (6 bases). The chain's CDR3 is CASSRKGAPLHF. CDR3 coding DNA: TGTGCCAGCAGCAGAAAGGGGGCACCCCTCCACTTT.